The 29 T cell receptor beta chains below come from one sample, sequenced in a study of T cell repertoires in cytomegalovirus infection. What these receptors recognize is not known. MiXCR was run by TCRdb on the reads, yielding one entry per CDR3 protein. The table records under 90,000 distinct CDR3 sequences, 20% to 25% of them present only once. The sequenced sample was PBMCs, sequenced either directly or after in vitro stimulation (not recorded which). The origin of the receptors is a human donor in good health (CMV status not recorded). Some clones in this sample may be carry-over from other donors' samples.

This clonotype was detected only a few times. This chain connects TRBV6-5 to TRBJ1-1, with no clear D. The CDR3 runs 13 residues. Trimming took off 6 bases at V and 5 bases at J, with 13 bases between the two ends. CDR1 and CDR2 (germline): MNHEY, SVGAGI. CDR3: CASRSYGFTEAFF. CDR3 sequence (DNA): TGTGCCAGCAGGAGTTACGGTTTTACTGAAGCTTTCTTT.

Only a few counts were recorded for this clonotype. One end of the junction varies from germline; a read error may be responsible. The CDR3 sequence: CASSLAGNEQFF. The CDR3 DNA follows: TGTGCCAGCAGTCTAGCGGGAAATGAGCAGTTCTTC. The chain couples TRBV12-3 or TRBV12-4 to TRBJ2-1; 9 bases are shared with TRBD2. CDR3 length: 12 residues.

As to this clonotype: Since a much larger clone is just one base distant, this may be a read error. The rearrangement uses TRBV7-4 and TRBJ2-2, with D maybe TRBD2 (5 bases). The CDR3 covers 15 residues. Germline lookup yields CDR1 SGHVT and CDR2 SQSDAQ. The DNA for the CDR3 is TGTGCCAGCAGCTTAGCTGGCACCTACACCGGGGAGATGTTTTTT. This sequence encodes CASSLAGTYTGEMFF.

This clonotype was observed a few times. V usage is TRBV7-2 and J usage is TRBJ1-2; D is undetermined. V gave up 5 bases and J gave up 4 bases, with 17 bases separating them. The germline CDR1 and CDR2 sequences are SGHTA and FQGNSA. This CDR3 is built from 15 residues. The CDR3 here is CASSPDPPGFYGYTF. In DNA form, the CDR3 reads TGTGCCAGCAGCCCAGACCCTCCGGGTTTCTATGGCTACACCTTC.

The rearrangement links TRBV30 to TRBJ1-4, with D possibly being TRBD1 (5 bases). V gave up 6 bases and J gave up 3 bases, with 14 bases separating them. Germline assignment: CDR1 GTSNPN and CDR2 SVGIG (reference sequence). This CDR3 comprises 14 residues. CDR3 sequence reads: CACHFQGSNEKLFF. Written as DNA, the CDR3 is TGTGCCTGTCACTTCCAGGGATCTAATGAAAAACTGTTTTTT.

The CDR3 protein is CASSIDSHGGTEAFF. The DNA of the CDR3 is TGTGCCAGTAGTATAGATTCCCACGGGGGCACTGAAGCTTTCTTT. This rearrangement joins TRBV19 to TRBJ1-1, with D possibly being TRBD1 (5 bases). Germline V gene sequence: CDR1 LNHDA, CDR2 SQIVND (reference sequence). V lost 0 bases and J lost 4, with 12 bases in between. The CDR3 is 15 residues long.

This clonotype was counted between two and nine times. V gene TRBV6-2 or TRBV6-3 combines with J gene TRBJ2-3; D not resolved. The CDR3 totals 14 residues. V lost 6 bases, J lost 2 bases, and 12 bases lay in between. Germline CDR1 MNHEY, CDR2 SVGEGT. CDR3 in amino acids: CASRGWTATDTQYF. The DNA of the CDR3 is TGTGCCAGCAGGGGATGGACGGCCACAGATACGCAGTATTTT.

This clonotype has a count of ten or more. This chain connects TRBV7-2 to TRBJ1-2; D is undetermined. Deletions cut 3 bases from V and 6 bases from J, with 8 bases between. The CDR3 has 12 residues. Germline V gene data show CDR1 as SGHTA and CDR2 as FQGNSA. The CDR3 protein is CASSLSRDGYTF. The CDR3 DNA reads TGTGCCAGCAGCTTGTCTCGTGATGGCTACACCTTC.

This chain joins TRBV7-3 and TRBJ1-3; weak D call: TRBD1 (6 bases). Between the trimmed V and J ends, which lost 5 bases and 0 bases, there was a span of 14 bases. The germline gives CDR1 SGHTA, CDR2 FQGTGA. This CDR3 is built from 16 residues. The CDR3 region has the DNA TGTGCCAGCAGCCCCGCCGGGACAAGCTCTGGAAACACCATATATTTT. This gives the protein CASSPAGTSSGNTIYF.

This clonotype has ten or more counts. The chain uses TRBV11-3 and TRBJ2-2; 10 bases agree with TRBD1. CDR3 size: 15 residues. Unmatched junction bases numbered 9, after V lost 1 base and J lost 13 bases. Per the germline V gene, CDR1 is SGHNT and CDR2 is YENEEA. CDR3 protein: CASSLGGTGEYGLFF. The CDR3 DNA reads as TGTGCCAGCAGCTTAGGAGGGACAGGGGAGTACGGGCTGTTTTTT. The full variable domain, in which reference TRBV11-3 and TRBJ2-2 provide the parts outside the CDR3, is EAGVVQSPRYKIIEKKQPVAFWCNPISGHNTLYWYLQNLGQGPELLIRYENEEAVDDSQLPKDRFSAERLKGVDSTLKIQPAELGDSAVYLCASSLGGTGEYGLFFGEGSRLTVL.

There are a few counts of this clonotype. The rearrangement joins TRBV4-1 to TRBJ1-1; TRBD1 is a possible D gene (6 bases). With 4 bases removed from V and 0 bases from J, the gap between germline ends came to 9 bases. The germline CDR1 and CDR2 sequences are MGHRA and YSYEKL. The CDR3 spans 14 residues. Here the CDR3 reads CASSPGALNTEAFF. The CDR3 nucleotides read TGCGCCAGCAGCCCGGGGGCGTTGAACACTGAAGCTTTCTTT.

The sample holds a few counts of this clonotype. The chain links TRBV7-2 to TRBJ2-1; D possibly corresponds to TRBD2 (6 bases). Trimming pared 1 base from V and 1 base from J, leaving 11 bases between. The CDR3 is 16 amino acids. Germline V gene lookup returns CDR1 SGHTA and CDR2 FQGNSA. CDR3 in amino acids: CASSLGLVSSYNEQFF. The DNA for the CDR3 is TGTGCCAGCAGCTTAGGACTAGTTAGTTCCTACAATGAGCAGTTCTTC. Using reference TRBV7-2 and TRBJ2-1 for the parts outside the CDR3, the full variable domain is GAGVSQSPSNKVTEKGKDVELRCDPISGHTALYWYRQSLGQGLEFLIYFQGNSAPDKSGLPSDRFSAERTGGSVSTLTIQRTQQEDSAVYLCASSLGLVSSYNEQFFGPGTRLTVL.

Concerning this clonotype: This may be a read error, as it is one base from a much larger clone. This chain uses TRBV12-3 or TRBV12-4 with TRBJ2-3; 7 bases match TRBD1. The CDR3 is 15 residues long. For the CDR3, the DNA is TGTGCCGGCAGTACCCCCGGGACAGTTCCAGATACGCAGTATTTT. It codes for CAGSTPGTVPDTQYF.

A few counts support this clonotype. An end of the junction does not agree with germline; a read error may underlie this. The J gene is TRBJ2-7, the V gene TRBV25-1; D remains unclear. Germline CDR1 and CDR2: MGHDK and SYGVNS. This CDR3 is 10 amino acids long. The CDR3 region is CASSDGVLDF. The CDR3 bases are TGTGCCAGCAGTGACGGAGTCCTGGACTTC.

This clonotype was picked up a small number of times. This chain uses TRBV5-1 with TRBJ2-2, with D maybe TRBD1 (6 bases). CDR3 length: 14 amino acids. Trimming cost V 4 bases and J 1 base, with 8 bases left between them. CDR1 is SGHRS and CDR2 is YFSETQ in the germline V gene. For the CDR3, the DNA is TGCGCCAGCAGCCGACAGGAGAACACCGGGGAGCTGTTTTTT. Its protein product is CASSRQENTGELFF.

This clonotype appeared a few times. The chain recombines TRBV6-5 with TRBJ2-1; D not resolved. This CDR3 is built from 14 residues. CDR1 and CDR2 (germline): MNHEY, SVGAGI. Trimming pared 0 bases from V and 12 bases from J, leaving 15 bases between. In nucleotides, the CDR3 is TGTGCCAGCAGTTACTCGAACCCCCCCAGCTGGCAGTTCTTC. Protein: CASSYSNPPSWQFF.

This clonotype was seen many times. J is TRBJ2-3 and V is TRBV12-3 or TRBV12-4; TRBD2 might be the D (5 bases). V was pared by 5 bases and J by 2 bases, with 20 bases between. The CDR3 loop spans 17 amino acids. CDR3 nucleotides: TGTGCCAGCAGTCGAAAGGGAAGCGGAGTGGTCACAGATACGCAGTATTTT. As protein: CASSRKGSGVVTDTQYF.

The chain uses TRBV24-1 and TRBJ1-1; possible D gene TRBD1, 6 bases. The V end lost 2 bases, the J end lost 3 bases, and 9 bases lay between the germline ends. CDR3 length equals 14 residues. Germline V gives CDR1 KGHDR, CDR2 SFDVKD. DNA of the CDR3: TGTGCCACCAGTGATTCCCGGGGGCACACTGAAGCTTTCTTT. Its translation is CATSDSRGHTEAFF.

CDR3 DNA sequence: TGTGCCAGCAGCCACACAGATACGCAGTATTTT. Its translation: CASSHTDTQYF. The rearrangement links TRBV5-4 to TRBJ2-3; D not resolved. This CDR3 region has 11 residues. CDR1 and CDR2 (germline): SGHNT, YYREEE (reference sequence). The germline V and J ends were trimmed by 4 bases and 2 bases, with 2 bases remaining between them.

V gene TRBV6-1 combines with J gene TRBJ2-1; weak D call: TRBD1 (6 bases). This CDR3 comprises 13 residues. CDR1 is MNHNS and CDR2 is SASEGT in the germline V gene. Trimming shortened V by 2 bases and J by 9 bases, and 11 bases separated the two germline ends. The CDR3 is CASSERGYSEQFF. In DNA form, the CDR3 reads TGTGCCAGCAGTGAAAGGGGGTATAGTGAGCAGTTCTTC.

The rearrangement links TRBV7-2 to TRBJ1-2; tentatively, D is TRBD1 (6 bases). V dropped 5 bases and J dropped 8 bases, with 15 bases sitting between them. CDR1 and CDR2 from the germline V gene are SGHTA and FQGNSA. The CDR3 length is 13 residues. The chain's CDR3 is CASSPLGGGGYTF. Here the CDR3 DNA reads TGTGCCAGCAGCCCTTTAGGGGGAGGGGGCTACACCTTC.

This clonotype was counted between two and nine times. The CDR3 sequence: CASSLQEGYEQYF. CDR3 nucleotides: TGCGCCAGCAGCCTCCAGGAGGGTTACGAGCAGTACTTC. The chain is built from TRBV4-1 and TRBJ2-7; possibly TRBD2 for D (6 bases). Looked up from germline, CDR1 is MGHRA and CDR2 is YSYEKL. The ends were cut back, 4 bases at V and 4 bases at J, with 11 bases in the middle. The CDR3 extends over 13 amino acids.

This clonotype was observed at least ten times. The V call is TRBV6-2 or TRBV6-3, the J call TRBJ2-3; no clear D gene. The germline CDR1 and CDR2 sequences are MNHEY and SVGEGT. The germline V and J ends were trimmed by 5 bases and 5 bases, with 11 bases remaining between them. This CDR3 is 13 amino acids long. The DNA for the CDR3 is TGTGCCAGCAGTCCCCCCCCCGGAGATACGCAGTATTTT. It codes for CASSPPPGDTQYF.

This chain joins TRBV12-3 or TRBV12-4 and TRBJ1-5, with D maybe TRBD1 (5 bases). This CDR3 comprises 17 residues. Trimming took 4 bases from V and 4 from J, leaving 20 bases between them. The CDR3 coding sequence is TGTGCCAGCAGTTATGGGCTTTCGCGGGGCCCAAATCAGCCCCAGCATTTT. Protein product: CASSYGLSRGPNQPQHF.

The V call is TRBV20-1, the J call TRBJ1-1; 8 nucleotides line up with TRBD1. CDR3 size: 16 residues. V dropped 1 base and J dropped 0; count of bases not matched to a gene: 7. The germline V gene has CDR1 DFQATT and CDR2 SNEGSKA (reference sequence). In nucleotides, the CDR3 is TGCAGTGCTAGAGCGTTGGGACAGGTGTTGAACACTGAAGCTTTCTTT. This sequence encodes CSARALGQVLNTEAFF.

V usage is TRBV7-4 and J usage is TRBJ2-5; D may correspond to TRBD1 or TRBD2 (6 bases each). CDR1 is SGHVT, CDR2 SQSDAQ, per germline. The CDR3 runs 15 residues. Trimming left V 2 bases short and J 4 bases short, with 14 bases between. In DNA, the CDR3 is TGTGCCAGCAGCTTACCACAGGGAGGAGGAGAGACCCAGTACTTC. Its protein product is CASSLPQGGGETQYF.

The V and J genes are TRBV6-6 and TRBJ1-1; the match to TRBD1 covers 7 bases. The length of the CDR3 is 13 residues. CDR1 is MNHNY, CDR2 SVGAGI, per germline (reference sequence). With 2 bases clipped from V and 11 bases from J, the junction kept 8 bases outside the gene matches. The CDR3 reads CASSYVDREGAFF. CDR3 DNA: TGTGCCAGCAGTTACGTCGACAGGGAGGGTGCTTTCTTT.

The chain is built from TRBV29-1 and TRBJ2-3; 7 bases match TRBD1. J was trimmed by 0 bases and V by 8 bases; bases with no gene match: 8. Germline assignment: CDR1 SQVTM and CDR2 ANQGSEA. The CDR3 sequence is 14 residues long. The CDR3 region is CSHRRGLSTDTQYF. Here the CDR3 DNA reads TGCAGCCACCGCAGGGGGTTGAGCACAGATACGCAGTATTTT.

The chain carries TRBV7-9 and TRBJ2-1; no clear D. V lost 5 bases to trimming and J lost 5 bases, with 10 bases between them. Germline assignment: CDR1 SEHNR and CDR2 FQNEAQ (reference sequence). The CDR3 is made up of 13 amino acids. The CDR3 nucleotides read TGTGCCAGCAGCCCCAGACAAGACAATGAGCAGTTCTTC. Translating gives CASSPRQDNEQFF.